This T cell receptor beta chain was observed in a study of CD8 T cells in Susac syndrome. RNA amounts of about 0.5 to 1 ug underwent reverse transcription with random hexamers. TCRdb redid the calling of the immunoSEQ multiplex PCR reads with MiXCR, one entry per CDR3 protein. The sample shows around 270,000 distinct CDR3 sequences, roughly 90% of them seen only once. The V and J ends lost 5 bases and 4 bases respectively, with 18 bases between them. Per the germline V gene, CDR1 is MNHEY and CDR2 is SMNVEV (reference sequence). The CDR3 consists of 15 residues. The chain uses TRBV27 and TRBJ2-7; no firm D call. Source material: CD8+ T cells from PBMCs. This receptor was obtained from a human donor with multiple sclerosis. The DNA for the CDR3 is TGTGCCAGCAGTCTCACGGCACAGAGACCTTACGAGCAGTACTTC. This sequence encodes CASSLTAQRPYEQYF.